This T cell receptor beta chain was observed in a study of CD8 T cells in ankylosing spondylitis. This clonotype has at least ten counts. Library preparation for TCR beta used quantitative 5'-RACE with molecular barcodes. MiXCR was run by TCRdb on the 5' RACE reads, yielding one entry per CDR3 protein. The sample lists about 240,000 distinct CDR3 sequences, about 10% occurring once. V was cut by 6 bases and J by 2 bases, with 12 bases left in between. Germline CDR1 reads DFQATT; CDR2 reads SNEGSKA (reference sequence). CDR3 size: 13 residues. Material for sequencing was blood, either unsorted or a sorted T cell fraction (not recorded which). The sequence derives from a male donor with ankylosing spondylitis or in good health (not recorded which). The V call is TRBV20-1, the J call TRBJ2-3; D remains ambiguous. CDR3 region: CSAPGISTDTQYF. The CDR3 DNA follows: TGCAGTGCACCGGGCATTTCCACAGATACGCAGTATTTT.